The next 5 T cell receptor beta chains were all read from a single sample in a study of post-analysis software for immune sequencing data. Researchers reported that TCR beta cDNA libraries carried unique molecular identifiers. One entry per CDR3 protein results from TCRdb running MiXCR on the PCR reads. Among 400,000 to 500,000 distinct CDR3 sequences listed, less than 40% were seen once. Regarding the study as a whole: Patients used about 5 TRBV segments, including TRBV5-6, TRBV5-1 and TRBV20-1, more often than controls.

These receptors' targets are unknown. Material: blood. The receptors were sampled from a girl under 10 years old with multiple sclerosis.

CDR3 DNA: TGTGCTAGTGGCTCGGGACAGGGAGGCACAGATACGCAGTATTTT. Translation gives CASGSGQGGTDTQYF. This chain uses TRBV12-5 with TRBJ2-3; 9 bases align to TRBD1. The CDR3 loop spans 15 amino acids. Germline V gene sequence: CDR1 LGHNT, CDR2 FRNRAP. The V and J ends lost 6 bases and 1 base, in that order; junction bases with no gene match: 5. The whole variable domain, remainder taken from reference TRBV12-5 and TRBJ2-3, is DARVTQTPRHKVTEMGQEVTMRCQPILGHNTVFWYRQTMMQGLELLAYFRNRAPLDDSGMPKDRFSAEMPDATLATLKIQPSEPRDSAVYFCASGSGQGGTDTQYFGPGTRLTVL.

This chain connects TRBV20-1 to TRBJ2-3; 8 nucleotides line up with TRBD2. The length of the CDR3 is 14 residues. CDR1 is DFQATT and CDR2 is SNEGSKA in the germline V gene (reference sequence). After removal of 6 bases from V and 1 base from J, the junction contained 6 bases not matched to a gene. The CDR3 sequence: CSADTSGGTDTQYF. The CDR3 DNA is TGCAGTGCAGACACTAGCGGAGGCACAGATACGCAGTATTTT.

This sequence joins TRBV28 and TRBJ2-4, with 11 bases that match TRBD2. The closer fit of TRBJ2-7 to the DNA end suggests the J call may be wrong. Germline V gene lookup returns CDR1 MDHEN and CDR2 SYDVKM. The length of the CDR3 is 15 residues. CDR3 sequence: CASSSSGRTSYEQYF. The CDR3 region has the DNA TGTGCCAGCAGTTCTAGCGGGAGGACCTCCTACGAGCAGTACTTC.

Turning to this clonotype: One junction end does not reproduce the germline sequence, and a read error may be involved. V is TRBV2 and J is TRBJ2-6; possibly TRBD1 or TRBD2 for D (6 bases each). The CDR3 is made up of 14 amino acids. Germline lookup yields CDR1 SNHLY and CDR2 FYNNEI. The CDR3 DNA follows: TGTGCCAGCAGTGCGGGGGCTGGGGCCAACGTCCGGACTTTC. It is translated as CASSAGAGANVRTF.

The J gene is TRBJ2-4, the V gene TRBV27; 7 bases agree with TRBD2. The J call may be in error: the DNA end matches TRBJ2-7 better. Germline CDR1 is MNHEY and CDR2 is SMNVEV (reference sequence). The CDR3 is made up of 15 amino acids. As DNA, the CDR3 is TGTGCCAGCAGTTTAGTGTTAGCGGGCGAATACGAGCAGTACTTC. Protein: CASSLVLAGEYEQYF.